This T cell receptor beta chain stems from a study of cytomegalovirus exposure and HLA in healthy donors. On this clone itself: Its specificity is not known.

The PCR made use of 60 Vbeta and 13 Jbeta primers. The method was immunoSEQ multiplex PCR; TCRdb's version includes in-frame clones alone and lacks a portion of them. The data contain about 180,000 clones, around three quarters of them seen just once; the ten biggest clones take up less than 2.5%. Germline values: CDR1 MDHEN, CDR2 SYDVKM. The CDR3 has 13 amino acids. Losses at the gene ends were 8 bases for V and 5 bases for J; bases not matched to a gene: 5. Study-level results: In a later analysis, common viral pathogens appeared linked to several of the most significant clusters. The majority of TCR sequences were rare, yet some public TCRs appeared in many donors.

The source of this sequence is a woman aged 30 to 39 in good health and CMV-seropositive. The rearrangement uses TRBV28 and TRBJ2-5, with 10 bases fitting TRBD1. The material sequenced was PBMCs. CDR3 DNA sequence: TGTGCCAGCTCCCGGGACAGGGGTGAGACCCAGTACTTC. Its translation is CASSRDRGETQYF.